This is a list of T cell receptor beta chains from one sample in a study of blood T cell repertoires in COVID-19. Sequenced by immunoSEQ multiplex PCR; TCRdb stores in-frame clones only, minus some. The sample lists 150,000 to 200,000 clones, 86% occurring once. The source material was peripheral blood. The receptors come from a man in his sixties or seventies with acute or convalescent COVID-19. CDR3s include the opening cysteine and the closing phenylalanine or tryptophan. D genes are given only for firm matches. The size of a clone is reported for some rows only, either as once, few or many, or as a class for expanded clones.

j_gene: TRBJ2-5
abundance: -
d_gene: -
v_gene: TRBV4-1
CDR3nt: TGCGCCAGCAGCCAAGAAGGCGGGTACCCTGGAGAGACCCAGTACTTC
CDR3aa: CASSQEGGYPGETQYF

j_gene: TRBJ1-5
abundance: -
d_gene: -
v_gene: TRBV21-1
CDR3nt: TGTGCCAGCAGCTGCGGGGATCAGCCCCAGCATTTT
CDR3aa: CASSCGDQPQHF

j_gene: TRBJ1-2
abundance: -
d_gene: TRBD1
v_gene: TRBV5-1
CDR3nt: TGCGCCAGCAGCCCCGGACAGGGCCGTGGCTACACCTTC
CDR3aa: CASSPGQGRGYTF

j_gene: TRBJ2-2
abundance: -
d_gene: -
v_gene: TRBV27
CDR3nt: TGTGCCAGCACAGACTTTAACACCGGGGAGCTGTTTTTT
CDR3aa: CASTDFNTGELFF

j_gene: TRBJ1-3
abundance: once
d_gene: -
v_gene: TRBV6-2/TRBV6-3
CDR3nt: TGTGCCAGCAGCCAAATCCGCTCTGGAAACACCATATATTTT
CDR3aa: CASSQIRSGNTIYF

j_gene: TRBJ2-2
abundance: -
d_gene: -
v_gene: TRBV5-8
CDR3nt: TGTGCCAGCAGGAGGACTACCGGGGAGCTGTTTTTT
CDR3aa: CASRRTTGELFF

j_gene: TRBJ2-1
abundance: -
d_gene: TRBD2
v_gene: TRBV7-2
CDR3nt: TGTGCCAGCAGCTTAGACGGTAGCGGGAGGGCCTTCCATGAGCAGTTCTTC
CDR3aa: CASSLDGSGRAFHEQFF

j_gene: TRBJ2-3
abundance: -
d_gene: -
v_gene: TRBV3-1/TRBV3-2
CDR3nt: TGTGCCAGCAGCCGTTTTATAGCGGCTAGCACAGATACGCAGTATTTT
CDR3aa: CASSRFIAASTDTQYF

j_gene: TRBJ2-3
abundance: -
d_gene: -
v_gene: TRBV5-4
CDR3nt: TGTGCCAGCAGCCTGGGGGGGCCCCCAGATACGCAGTATTTT
CDR3aa: CASSLGGPPDTQYF

j_gene: TRBJ2-1
abundance: -
d_gene: -
v_gene: TRBV5-1
CDR3nt: TGCGCCAGCAGCTTGGATCCTTGGAGCTCCTACAATGAGCAGTTCTTC
CDR3aa: CASSLDPWSSYNEQFF

j_gene: TRBJ2-3
abundance: -
d_gene: -
v_gene: TRBV24-1
CDR3nt: TGTGCCACCAGTGATTTCCAGGGTGGGGATACGCAGTATTTT
CDR3aa: CATSDFQGGDTQYF

j_gene: TRBJ2-3
abundance: -
d_gene: TRBD2
v_gene: TRBV5-1
CDR3nt: TGCGCCAGCAGCTCCGGACTAGCGGGAAATATAGATACGCAGTATTTT
CDR3aa: CASSSGLAGNIDTQYF

j_gene: TRBJ1-5
abundance: -
d_gene: -
v_gene: TRBV2
CDR3nt: TGTGCCTCCTCTAGGGAGGGCAATCAGCCCCAGCATTTT
CDR3aa: CASSREGNQPQHF

j_gene: TRBJ2-7
abundance: once
d_gene: -
v_gene: TRBV4-1
CDR3nt: TGCGCCAGCAGCCAAGATCTAAGACGGGGTTACGAGCAGTACTTC
CDR3aa: CASSQDLRRGYEQYF

j_gene: TRBJ2-3
abundance: -
d_gene: TRBD2
v_gene: TRBV5-1
CDR3nt: TGCGCCAGCAGCTTGGGGGCGACTAGCGTAACGCAGTATTTT
CDR3aa: CASSLGATSVTQYF

j_gene: TRBJ2-6
abundance: -
d_gene: -
v_gene: TRBV5-1
CDR3nt: TGCGCCAGCAGTGGCGGTACGGCCAACGTCCTGACTTTC
CDR3aa: CASSGGTANVLTF

j_gene: TRBJ2-7
abundance: -
d_gene: TRBD2
v_gene: TRBV7-8
CDR3nt: TGTGCCAGCAGCTTAAGACTAGCGGGAGCCGAGCAGTACTTC
CDR3aa: CASSLRLAGAEQYF

j_gene: TRBJ2-3
abundance: -
d_gene: TRBD2
v_gene: TRBV2
CDR3nt: TGTGCCAGCAGTTTCGGGGGGGCGGGCACAGATACGCAGTATTTT
CDR3aa: CASSFGGAGTDTQYF

j_gene: TRBJ2-5
abundance: -
d_gene: -
v_gene: TRBV6-1
CDR3nt: TGTGCCAGCAGGCGACAAGAAGAGACCCAGTACTTC
CDR3aa: CASRRQEETQYF

j_gene: TRBJ2-3
abundance: -
d_gene: -
v_gene: TRBV6-2/TRBV6-3
CDR3nt: TGTGCCAGCAGTTTAGCGGGCACAGATACGCAGTATTTT
CDR3aa: CASSLAGTDTQYF

j_gene: TRBJ2-2
abundance: -
d_gene: -
v_gene: TRBV18
CDR3nt: TGTGCCAGCTCATTCGGACAGTCGAACACCGGGGAGCTGTTTTTT
CDR3aa: CASSFGQSNTGELFF

j_gene: TRBJ2-7
abundance: -
d_gene: TRBD1
v_gene: TRBV18
CDR3nt: TGTGCCAGCTCACGTTCAGGACAGGGGAGGTTGAACGAGCAGTACTTC
CDR3aa: CASSRSGQGRLNEQYF

j_gene: TRBJ2-3
abundance: -
d_gene: TRBD2
v_gene: TRBV24-1
CDR3nt: TGTGCCACCAGTGTCCGACTAGCGGGTGATACGCAGTATTTT
CDR3aa: CATSVRLAGDTQYF

j_gene: TRBJ1-3
abundance: -
d_gene: -
v_gene: TRBV5-5
CDR3nt: TGTGCCAGCAGCTTGGAAGGGGTTGAAGGAAACACCATATATTTT
CDR3aa: CASSLEGVEGNTIYF

j_gene: TRBJ1-2
abundance: -
d_gene: -
v_gene: TRBV28
CDR3nt: TGTGCCAGCAGTTTAGATCTGGGAGGGTATGGCTATGGCTACACCTTC
CDR3aa: CASSLDLGGYGYGYTF

j_gene: TRBJ1-6
abundance: -
d_gene: -
v_gene: TRBV10-3
CDR3nt: TGTGCCATCAGCCGGGACACTGCCTCCTATAATTCACCCCTCCACTTT
CDR3aa: CAISRDTASYNSPLHF

j_gene: TRBJ1-1
abundance: -
d_gene: -
v_gene: TRBV28
CDR3nt: TGTGCCAGCAGTTTGGCTCTCGACAGTTCCAACACTGAAGCTTTCTTT
CDR3aa: CASSLALDSSNTEAFF

j_gene: TRBJ2-7
abundance: -
d_gene: -
v_gene: TRBV30
CDR3nt: TGTGCCTGGAGTGTACAGGGTGCGTACGAGCAGTACTTC
CDR3aa: CAWSVQGAYEQYF

j_gene: TRBJ2-7
abundance: -
d_gene: TRBD1
v_gene: TRBV27
CDR3nt: TGTGCCAGCATGTTCAGGGGGGACAGGGAAGTTTTC
CDR3aa: CASMFRGDREVF

j_gene: TRBJ1-1
abundance: -
d_gene: -
v_gene: TRBV11-3
CDR3nt: TGTGCCAGCTCCCGATCTCGGGAAGACACTGAAGCTTTCTTT
CDR3aa: CASSRSREDTEAFF

j_gene: TRBJ2-7
abundance: -
d_gene: TRBD2
v_gene: TRBV7-3
CDR3nt: TGTGCCAGCGGGGAGGCGGGAGGGAGCTCCTACGAGCAGTACTTC
CDR3aa: CASGEAGGSSYEQYF

j_gene: TRBJ2-1
abundance: -
d_gene: -
v_gene: TRBV7-2
CDR3nt: TGTGCCAGCAGCTTAGATCGAGGCAATGAGCAGTTCTTC
CDR3aa: CASSLDRGNEQFF

j_gene: TRBJ2-5
abundance: -
d_gene: TRBD2
v_gene: TRBV10-2
CDR3nt: TGCGCCAGCAGCATAGCGGGCCAAGAGACCCAGTACTTC
CDR3aa: CASSIAGQETQYF

j_gene: TRBJ2-3
abundance: -
d_gene: -
v_gene: TRBV4-3
CDR3nt: TGCGCCAGCAGCCAAGTAGGGGGGGGCACAGATACGCAGTATTTT
CDR3aa: CASSQVGGGTDTQYF

j_gene: TRBJ2-5
abundance: -
d_gene: -
v_gene: TRBV23-1
CDR3nt: TGCGCCAGCAGACATGGGGGCGAAGAGACCCAGTACTTC
CDR3aa: CASRHGGEETQYF

j_gene: TRBJ2-2
abundance: -
d_gene: TRBD2
v_gene: TRBV7-2
CDR3nt: TGTGCCAGCAGCCCCACTTCTAGCGGGGCCACCGGGGAGCTGTTTTTT
CDR3aa: CASSPTSSGATGELFF

j_gene: TRBJ2-5
abundance: -
d_gene: -
v_gene: TRBV5-1
CDR3nt: TGCGCCAGCAGCATCCGCGGGGGCGGGGAGACCCAGTACTTC
CDR3aa: CASSIRGGGETQYF

j_gene: TRBJ2-5
abundance: -
d_gene: TRBD2
v_gene: TRBV5-1
CDR3nt: TGCGCCAGCAGCTTTAGCGGGGCCCAAGAGACCCAGTACTTC
CDR3aa: CASSFSGAQETQYF

j_gene: TRBJ2-1
abundance: -
d_gene: -
v_gene: TRBV10-3
CDR3nt: TGTGCCATCAGTGAGCCCGATGAGCAGTTCTTC
CDR3aa: CAISEPDEQFF

j_gene: TRBJ2-7
abundance: -
d_gene: -
v_gene: TRBV1
CDR3nt: TGCACCAGCAGCCAAGGCGGGGGACAGGGGGCCTACCGGAGAAAATACGAGCAGTACTTC
CDR3aa: CTSSQGGGQGAYRRKYEQYF

j_gene: TRBJ2-5
abundance: -
d_gene: TRBD1
v_gene: TRBV19
CDR3nt: TGTGCCAGTACCCCGGGGCAGGGGGTTGAGACCCAGTACTTC
CDR3aa: CASTPGQGVETQYF

j_gene: TRBJ2-2
abundance: -
d_gene: -
v_gene: TRBV13
CDR3nt: TGTGCCAGCAGCCCCCCACGAGGTGGGAGAGTATCCGGGGAGCTGTTTTTT
CDR3aa: CASSPPRGGRVSGELFF

j_gene: TRBJ2-7
abundance: -
d_gene: -
v_gene: TRBV24-1
CDR3nt: TGTGCCACCAGTGCACAGGGACGGCTAAACTACGAGCAGTACTTC
CDR3aa: CATSAQGRLNYEQYF

j_gene: TRBJ1-3
abundance: -
d_gene: TRBD1
v_gene: TRBV5-4
CDR3nt: TGTGCCAGCAGCTCGACAGGGGCTGGAAACACCATATATTTT
CDR3aa: CASSSTGAGNTIYF

j_gene: TRBJ2-1
abundance: -
d_gene: TRBD1
v_gene: TRBV7-3
CDR3nt: TGTGCCAGCAGCAACAGGGGTGAGCAGTTCTTC
CDR3aa: CASSNRGEQFF

j_gene: TRBJ2-7
abundance: -
d_gene: -
v_gene: TRBV5-6
CDR3nt: TGTGCCAGCAGCTTGACAGGCTACGAGCAGTACTTC
CDR3aa: CASSLTGYEQYF

j_gene: TRBJ2-7
abundance: -
d_gene: -
v_gene: TRBV6-5
CDR3nt: TGTGCCAGCACCTCCTCCTACGAGCAGTACTTC
CDR3aa: CASTSSYEQYF

j_gene: TRBJ2-1
abundance: -
d_gene: TRBD1
v_gene: TRBV6-1
CDR3nt: TGTGCCAGCAGTGTTGACGACAGGGGGAGCTACAATGAGCAGTTCTTC
CDR3aa: CASSVDDRGSYNEQFF

j_gene: TRBJ1-1
abundance: -
d_gene: TRBD1
v_gene: TRBV14
CDR3nt: TGTGCCAGTGGGGACAGCAAAGCTTTCTTT
CDR3aa: CASGDSKAFF

j_gene: TRBJ1-1
abundance: -
d_gene: TRBD1
v_gene: TRBV18
CDR3nt: TGTGCCAGCTCACCATCCGGGACAGGGGGCACTGAAGCTTTCTTT
CDR3aa: CASSPSGTGGTEAFF